Listed below are T cell receptor beta chains from one sample, sequenced in a study of blood T cell repertoires in COVID-19. Here immunoSEQ multiplex PCR was the method, and the copy in TCRdb shows in-frame clones only, minus some. The table lists just under 350,000 clones, about 87% of them singletons. The specimen sequenced was peripheral blood. These receptors came from a woman aged 50 to 65 with COVID-19, enrolled during active disease. Each CDR3 is given with its conserved first and last residue. Each record gives: clone size, D gene, V gene, J gene, CDR3 DNA, CDR3 protein. D genes are given only for firm matches. A clone size is listed for some rows: how often the clone was seen (once, few, many), or a class if it is expanded.

.	TRBD2	TRBV7-9	TRBJ2-1	TGTGCCAGCAGCTTCCCTCTTGGACTAGCGCACAATGAGCAGTTCTTC	CASSFPLGLAHNEQFF
.	TRBD1	TRBV6-5	TRBJ2-5	TGTGCCAGCAGGGGGACAGGAAAAGAGACCCAGTACTTC	CASRGTGKETQYF
.	.	TRBV6-5	TRBJ2-1	TGTGCCAGCAGTTACGTAAAGAGGGGGAATGAGCAGTTCTTC	CASSYVKRGNEQFF
.	.	TRBV6-5	TRBJ1-2	TGTGCCACCCAGACAGGATGGGGCTACACCTTC	CATQTGWGYTF
.	.	TRBV5-1	TRBJ2-3	TGCGCCAGCAGCCCCGGACGGAGGTTTGATACGCAGTATTTT	CASSPGRRFDTQYF
.	TRBD2	TRBV7-2	TRBJ2-7	TGTGCCAGCAGCTTAAAGACTAGCGGATCCTACGAGCAGTACTTC	CASSLKTSGSYEQYF
.	.	TRBV12-3/TRBV12-4	TRBJ2-7	TGTGCCAGCAGCTATAGCTCCTACGAGCAGTACTTC	CASSYSSYEQYF
.	TRBD1	TRBV5-4	TRBJ1-2	TGTGCCAGCAGCTTACCGGGACAGGGGGCCCATAACTATGGCTACACCTTC	CASSLPGQGAHNYGYTF
.	TRBD2	TRBV19	TRBJ2-7	TGTGCCAGTAGTGTCACCGGGACTAGCGGCTACCCCTACGAGCAGTACTTC	CASSVTGTSGYPYEQYF
.	.	TRBV18	TRBJ1-1	TGTGCCAGCTCACTCTTGCGGGGGACGACTGAAGCTTTCTTT	CASSLLRGTTEAFF
.	.	TRBV9	TRBJ1-1	TGTGCCAGCAGCGTAGCTACCGGGTGGACTGAAGCTTTCTTT	CASSVATGWTEAFF
.	TRBD2	TRBV3-1/TRBV3-2	TRBJ2-3	TGTGCCAGCAGCAATCTAGCGGGAGTAGTTAATACGCAGTATTTT	CASSNLAGVVNTQYF
.	TRBD2	TRBV24-1	TRBJ2-3	TGTGCCACCAGTGATAGGACTAGCGGGAGCTTGGATACGCAGTATTTT	CATSDRTSGSLDTQYF
.	TRBD2	TRBV6-5	TRBJ2-1	TGTGCCAGCAGTTACTCCCCACTAGCGGAGACTTACAAGCAGTTCTTC	CASSYSPLAETYKQFF
.	.	TRBV7-9	TRBJ1-2	TGTGCCAGCAGGATGGGGGCAACTAACTATGGCTACACCTTC	CASRMGATNYGYTF
.	TRBD2	TRBV5-1	TRBJ2-5	TGCGCCAGCAGCTTGCAGGGGACTAGCGGGTACCAAGAGACCCAGTACTTC	CASSLQGTSGYQETQYF
.	TRBD2	TRBV5-6	TRBJ2-7	TGTGCCAGCAGCTTTTTGTCGGGAGGGCCGCACTTC	CASSFLSGGPHF
.	.	TRBV19	TRBJ2-1	TGTGCCAGTAGTATCGGATCACAGGGTTGGAATGAGCAGTTCTTC	CASSIGSQGWNEQFF
few	TRBD2	TRBV27	TRBJ2-1	TGTGCCAGCAGTTTAGGGGGACTAGCGGGAGCCGAGCAGTTCTTC	CASSLGGLAGAEQFF
.	.	TRBV5-1	TRBJ1-2	TGCGCCAGCAGCTTGGACAGGGCCCTGGGGGGCTACACCTTC	CASSLDRALGGYTF
.	.	TRBV5-4	TRBJ1-3	TGTGCCAGCAGCTCGGCAGGGGCCGCTGGAAACACCATATATTTT	CASSSAGAAGNTIYF
.	TRBD2	TRBV5-5	TRBJ2-7	TGTGCCAGCCGACTAGCGGGAACCTTAAGCTCCTACGAGCAGTACTTC	CASRLAGTLSSYEQYF
.	TRBD1	TRBV19	TRBJ1-5	TGTGCCAGTTGGGACAGGGGTCACCAGCCCCAGCATTTT	CASWDRGHQPQHF
.	.	TRBV7-9	TRBJ2-3	TGTGCCAGCAGCTTACCAGGATGGGATACGCAGTATTTT	CASSLPGWDTQYF
.	TRBD2	TRBV7-9	TRBJ2-2	TGTGCCAGCAGCTTAGGAGCGGGAGGGCCCACCGGGGAGCTGTTTTTT	CASSLGAGGPTGELFF
.	TRBD1	TRBV19	TRBJ2-1	TGTGCCAGTAGCTTCGACAGGGGTGGTAATGAGCAGTTCTTC	CASSFDRGGNEQFF
.	TRBD1	TRBV6-5	TRBJ2-2	TGTGCCAGCAGTTACGTAACAGGGGTCACCGGGGAGCTGTTTTTT	CASSYVTGVTGELFF
.	.	TRBV5-5	TRBJ2-7	TGTGCCAGCAGCCTAACTAGGACTCAGCGGGCCTACGAGCAGTACTTC	CASSLTRTQRAYEQYF
once	.	TRBV12-3/TRBV12-4	TRBJ1-4	TGTGCCAGCAGGGACAGAGAAAAACTGTTTTTT	CASRDREKLFF
.	.	TRBV10-3	TRBJ1-2	TGTGCCATCAGTGAGCGGGAGAACTATGGCTACACCTTC	CAISERENYGYTF
.	TRBD1	TRBV9	TRBJ2-1	TGTGCCAGCAGCACTAGACAGGGGACATCGGATGAGCAGTTCTTC	CASSTRQGTSDEQFF
.	.	TRBV7-9	TRBJ1-5	TGTGCCAGCAGCCTCTCCTCGAGGCAGCCCCAGCATTTT	CASSLSSRQPQHF
.	TRBD1	TRBV5-1	TRBJ1-1	TGCGCCAGCAGCCAGGGGGGAGCAGGTCTTGAAGCTTTCTTT	CASSQGGAGLEAFF
.	TRBD2	TRBV7-9	TRBJ2-7	TGTGCCAGCAGTCTAGTGAGCGGGAGAAAGAACTTC	CASSLVSGRKNF
.	TRBD1	TRBV6-5	TRBJ1-6	TGTGCCAGCAGTTACACCAGGACAGGCGGCTCACCCCTCCACTTT	CASSYTRTGGSPLHF
.	TRBD1	TRBV7-2	TRBJ1-2	TGTGCCAGCAGCTTCGGGACAGGGGGATTAACTAACTATGGCTACACCTTC	CASSFGTGGLTNYGYTF
.	.	TRBV11-3	TRBJ2-1	TGTGCCAGCAGCTTAGTGACGGGTTTCATCGGCAATGAGCAGTTCTTC	CASSLVTGFIGNEQFF
.	TRBD2	TRBV19	TRBJ2-7	TGTGCCAGTAGCCGGACTAGCGGGAGTGGGGACGAGCAGTACTTC	CASSRTSGSGDEQYF
.	.	TRBV7-3	TRBJ2-1	TGTGCCAGCAGCTTAATTTCGGGGAGCTCCTACAATGAGCAGTTCTTC	CASSLISGSSYNEQFF
.	.	TRBV18	TRBJ2-1	TGTGCCAGCTCACCACCAACAGGGTCGTGGAATGAGCAGTTCTTC	CASSPPTGSWNEQFF
.	TRBD1	TRBV4-2	TRBJ1-6	TGTGCCAGCAGCCAAGATCACGGGACAGGGCTTTCAGGTTCACCCCTCCACTTT	CASSQDHGTGLSGSPLHF
once	TRBD1	TRBV6-5	TRBJ1-1	TGTGCCAGCAGTCCTAGACAGGGTCCTGAAGCTTTCTTT	CASSPRQGPEAFF
.	.	TRBV2	TRBJ2-7	TGTGCCAGCAGAGGGGGGGTCGGCGAGCAGTACTTC	CASRGGVGEQYF
once	TRBD2	TRBV7-7	TRBJ2-5	TGTGCCAGCAGCCCATCAGCGGGGGGCGAGACCCAGTACTTC	CASSPSAGGETQYF
.	TRBD2	TRBV5-1	TRBJ2-7	TGCGCCAGCACCTTAAACCCGTCCGCGGGAGGGCCGGGCGAGCAGTACTTC	CASTLNPSAGGPGEQYF
once	TRBD1	TRBV27	TRBJ1-6	TGTGCCAGCAGTAGGACAGGGGGGTTAAATTCACCCCTCCACTTT	CASSRTGGLNSPLHF
.	TRBD2	TRBV9	TRBJ2-7	TGTGCCAGCAGCGTAGTAGCGGGGGCCTACGAGCAGTACTTC	CASSVVAGAYEQYF